Reported below is one T cell receptor (beta chain). The data derive from a study of response to subunit inactivated influenza vaccine. Using its own MiXCR run on the RT-PCR reads, TCRdb lists one record per CDR3 protein. Of roughly 500,000 distinct CDR3 sequences in the sample, around a quarter were seen once. Trimming removed 7 bases from V and 5 bases from J, with 9 bases in between. Germline V gene sequence: CDR1 SNHLY, CDR2 FYNNEI. This CDR3 region has 11 residues. The same data also contributed to another study, on T cells expressing NK-cell markers. That work states: UMIs were included in TCR beta cDNA generated by 5'RACE template switching.

The sample in question was CD4+ T cells sorted from PBMCs, obtained 12 days after vaccination. The sequence came from a man in his forties or fifties who received an inactivated influenza vaccine. V gene TRBV2 combines with J gene TRBJ2-7, with a tentative D call TRBD1 (5 bases). The CDR3 region has the DNA TGTGCCAGCACTTTAGGGGACGAGCAGTACTTC. It yields the protein CASTLGDEQYF.